The rows below give T cell receptor beta chains drawn from one sample of a study of T cells in Graves' hyperthyroidism and ophthalmopathy. TCRdb processed the multiplex PCR reads anew with MiXCR; each CDR3 protein has one entry. The sample contains around 300,000 distinct CDR3 sequences, roughly 20% of which appear only once. Sample: blood. The receptors here all came from a man aged 25-45 years with Graves' ophthalmopathy. Each CDR3 is given with its conserved first and last residue. A D gene is named only where the DNA matches it firmly. Not all rows give a size; the values are once, few, many and, for expanded clones, a class.

V gene,D gene,clone size,J gene,CDR3 protein,CDR3 DNA
TRBV5-1,-,-,TRBJ2-3,CASGYTDTQYF,TGCGCCAGCGGGTACACAGATACGCAGTATTTT
TRBV7-6,TRBD2,-,TRBJ2-1,CASSLGSGTSVGPSYNEQFF,TGTGCCAGCAGCTTAGGAAGCGGGACTAGTGTAGGTCCCTCCTACAATGAGCAGTTCTTC
TRBV5-1,TRBD2,many,TRBJ2-1,CASSLTSGRSHEQFF,TGCGCCAGCAGCTTGACTAGCGGGCGTTCTCATGAGCAGTTCTTC
TRBV19,-,few,TRBJ2-3,CASSMFTSDTQYF,TGTGCCAGTAGTATGTTCACGTCAGATACGCAGTATTTT
TRBV2,-,once,TRBJ2-1,CAGTLAAAGNEQFF,TGTGCCGGAACATTAGCGGCAGCGGGCAATGAGCAGTTCTTC
TRBV3-1,-,many,TRBJ2-5,CASSQDKGGQPEYF,TGTGCCAGCAGCCAAGATAAAGGAGGACAGCCCGAGTACTTC
TRBV6-5,-,-,TRBJ2-1,CASSYMSEQFF,TGTGCCAGCAGTTACATGTCTGAGCAGTTCTTC
TRBV29-1,-,few,TRBJ2-7,CSVRSGVSEQYF,TGCAGCGTTAGGTCGGGGGTGTCCGAGCAGTACTTC
TRBV29-1,TRBD1,many,TRBJ1-1,CSVGTGGMNTEAFF,TGCAGCGTTGGGACAGGGGGAATGAACACTGAAGCTTTCTTT
TRBV6-2/TRBV6-3,TRBD1,few,TRBJ1-1,CASSDRAGGSEAFF,TGTGCCAGCAGTGACCGTGCAGGGGGCTCTGAAGCTTTCTTT
TRBV6-1,-,many,TRBJ2-3,CASNLPRQEPDTQYF,TGTGCCAGCAACCTACCCCGACAGGAGCCAGATACGCAGTATTTT
TRBV5-1,-,few,TRBJ1-3,CASSLAGPGGGNTIYF,TGCGCCAGCAGCTTGGCAGGCCCCGGAGGAGGAAACACCATATATTTT
TRBV29-1,TRBD1,-,TRBJ2-4,CSAGTGGFVSKNIQYF,TGCAGCGCGGGGACAGGGGGTTTCGTCTCCAAAAACATTCAGTACTTC
TRBV9,TRBD1,many,TRBJ1-1,CASSPEGQINTEAFF,TGTGCCAGCAGCCCAGAGGGACAGATAAACACTGAAGCTTTCTTT
TRBV7-8,TRBD1,few,TRBJ2-3,CASSLIQGDQGNTQYF,TGTGCCAGCAGCTTAATCCAGGGGGATCAAGGAAATACGCAGTATTTT
TRBV6-1,TRBD1,many,TRBJ1-2,CASSEYRDRKPADYGYTF,TGTGCCAGCAGTGAATACCGGGACAGAAAGCCCGCGGACTATGGCTACACCTTC
TRBV3-1,-,many,TRBJ1-1,CASSQGLANTEAFF,TGTGCCAGCAGCCAGGGCTTGGCGAACACTGAAGCTTTCTTT
TRBV3-1,TRBD2,many,TRBJ2-5,CASSPTWTSQTQYF,TGTGCCAGCAGCCCTACCTGGACTAGCCAGACCCAGTACTTC
TRBV3-1,TRBD1,-,TRBJ1-6,CASSQGPGQGESPLHF,TGTGCCAGCAGCCAAGGGCCCGGACAGGGAGAATCACCCCTCCACTTT
TRBV5-1,TRBD2,once,TRBJ2-3,CASSLGTSTGTQYF,TGCGCCAGCAGCTTGGGGACTAGCACAGGTACGCAGTATTTT
TRBV29-1,-,many,TRBJ2-3,CSVSTLTDTQYF,TGCAGCGTTTCCACCCTGACAGATACGCAGTATTTT
TRBV18,-,-,TRBJ1-4,CASSLQGYNEKLFF,TGTGCCAGCTCACTGCAGGGGTATAATGAAAAACTGTTTTTT
TRBV11-2,-,many,TRBJ2-2,CASSLDSANTGELFF,TGTGCCAGCAGCTTAGATAGCGCCAACACCGGGGAGCTGTTTTTT
TRBV5-5,-,few,TRBJ2-5,CASSQRLHQETQYF,TGTGCCAGCAGCCAGCGACTGCACCAAGAGACCCAGTACTTC
TRBV11-3,TRBD1,many,TRBJ1-1,CASSFRTGGTEAFF,TGTGCCAGCAGCTTTAGAACAGGGGGAACTGAAGCTTTCTTT
TRBV14,TRBD2,few,TRBJ2-1,CASSQTSGSHEQFF,TGTGCCAGCAGCCAAACTAGCGGGAGCCATGAGCAGTTCTTC
TRBV6-5,-,few,TRBJ1-1,CASSYLGQRGVMNTEAFF,TGTGCCAGCAGTTACTTAGGACAAAGAGGGGTTATGAACACTGAAGCTTTCTTT
TRBV2,-,few,TRBJ1-6,CASSPLRGLRSPLHF,TGTGCCAGCAGTCCTTTGCGGGGTTTACGTTCACCCCTCCACTTT
TRBV12-3/TRBV12-4,-,-,TRBJ2-1,CASNPPGGRGEQFF,TGTGCCAGCAACCCGCCCGGGGGAAGAGGTGAGCAGTTCTTC
TRBV5-1,TRBD2,few,TRBJ2-1,CASSALAGEGNEQFF,TGTGCCAGCAGCGCACTAGCGGGAGAAGGCAATGAGCAGTTCTTC
TRBV2,TRBD1,many,TRBJ1-1,CASSWDRGNTEAFF,TGTGCCAGCAGTTGGGACAGAGGGAACACTGAAGCTTTCTTT
TRBV20-1,-,-,TRBJ1-5,CSARGGGAGYQPQHF,TGCAGTGCCCGCGGGGGAGGGGCTGGCTATCAGCCCCAGCATTTT
TRBV11-3,TRBD2,-,TRBJ2-7,CASSQEGRGAYEQYF,TGCGCCAGCAGCCAAGAGGGGCGGGGGGCCTACGAGCAGTACTTC
TRBV11-2,-,many,TRBJ2-3,CASSLNYNTDTQYF,TGTGCCAGCAGCTTAAATTACAACACAGATACGCAGTATTTT
TRBV7-8,TRBD1,many,TRBJ2-3,CASSLQGAGTDTQYF,TGTGCCAGCAGCTTACAGGGGGCGGGCACAGATACGCAGTATTTT
TRBV20-1,-,-,TRBJ1-5,CSTRVGWGNQPQHF,TGCAGTACTAGAGTGGGTTGGGGCAATCAGCCCCAGCATTTT
TRBV30,TRBD2,many,TRBJ2-2,CAWSKLAGVVGELFF,TGTGCCTGGAGTAAATTAGCGGGAGTGGTCGGGGAGCTGTTTTTT
TRBV6-1,-,few,TRBJ2-3,CASRMGGSGTDTQYF,TGTGCCAGCAGGATGGGGGGTTCGGGCACAGATACGCAGTATTTT
TRBV5-1,-,-,TRBJ2-2,CASSRGSGELFF,TGCGCCAGCAGCCGGGGATCCGGGGAGCTGTTTTTT
TRBV28,-,many,TRBJ1-2,CASSSTNTLGGYGYTF,TGTGCCAGCAGTTCCACTAACACCCTAGGGGGCTATGGCTACACCTTC
TRBV5-6,TRBD1,-,TRBJ1-5,CASSLFAGGHQPQHF,TGTGCCAGCAGCTTGTTTGCAGGGGGCCATCAGCCCCAGCATTTT
TRBV12-3/TRBV12-4,-,many,TRBJ2-2,CASASSTGELFF,TGTGCCAGCGCGTCTAGCACCGGGGAGCTGTTTTTT
TRBV5-6,-,-,TRBJ2-1,CASSLRLTGRNEQFF,TGTGCCAGCAGCTTGAGGCTAACTGGTCGCAATGAGCAGTTCTTC
TRBV3-1,-,many,TRBJ2-5,CASSPTSARGETQYF,TGTGCCAGCAGCCCCACTAGCGCCAGGGGAGAGACCCAGTACTTC
TRBV7-9,-,few,TRBJ2-3,CASSPAWGRATDTQYF,TGTGCCAGCAGCCCAGCTTGGGGCAGAGCCACAGATACGCAGTATTTT
TRBV9,TRBD1,-,TRBJ2-3,CASSVRDRATDTQYF,TGTGCCAGCAGCGTAAGGGACAGGGCGACAGATACGCAGTATTTT
TRBV11-3,-,many,TRBJ2-1,CASSLGRDEQFF,TGTGCCAGCAGCTTGGGTCGCGATGAGCAGTTCTTC
TRBV6-1,-,few,TRBJ2-1,CASSYSLRKGLDNEQFF,TGTGCCAGCAGTTATTCACTGCGGAAAGGGTTGGACAATGAGCAGTTCTTC